One T cell receptor (beta chain) is described in this entry. TCRdb's table, derived via immunoSEQ multiplex PCR, lists solely in-frame clones and lacks some. Here the sample spans about 480,000 clones, roughly 90% being singletons. The sample originates from a study of blood T cell repertoires in COVID-19. Germline V lookup: CDR1 MNHEY, CDR2 SMNVEV (reference sequence). This CDR3 spans 16 amino acids. Germline trimming cut 6 bases from V and 7 bases from J; bases unmatched to any gene: 14. Input material: PBMCs or T cells enriched from blood (not recorded which). The gene calls are TRBV27 and TRBJ1-4, with TRBD1 matching over 7 bases. This TCR derives from a woman aged 35 to 49 who had recovered from COVID-19. DNA of the CDR3: TGTGCCAGCAGCGGGAAACTAGGCGCAGGGGGTGAAAAACTGTTTTTT. It translates to CASSGKLGAGGEKLFF.